The next 14 T cell receptor beta chains were all read from a single sample in a study of cytomegalovirus exposure and HLA in healthy donors (dated by TCRdb to about 2017). Libraries were made using the immunoSEQ multiplex PCR assay. For the multiplex PCR, a mixture combining 60 forward primers for TCR Vbeta segments and 13 reverse primers for TCR Jbeta segments was used. TCRdb holds this immuneACCESS table with in-frame rearrangements only. Some clones are missing; in checked studies, unresolved V genes explain under half, and the rest has no known cause. For this sample the table gives about 190,000 clones, of which about 81% were detected only once. Approximately 4.8% of the sample is in the top ten clones. The sample was PBMCs. The receptors were gathered from a man aged 30-40 years in good health and CMV-seropositive.

This chain uses TRBV19 with TRBJ1-2, with 9 bases aligning to TRBD1. Germline-derived CDR1 and CDR2 are LNHDA and SQIVND (reference sequence). The CDR3 sequence is 13 residues long. J was trimmed by 4 bases and V by 9 bases; bases with no gene match: 6. CDR3 DNA sequence: TGTGCCAGCCGAACAGGGGGCTCCTATGGCTACACCTTC. Translated, it gives CASRTGGSYGYTF.

This chain uses TRBV18 with TRBJ1-1; a possible D gene is TRBD1 (6 bases). Between the trimmed V and J ends, which lost 5 bases and 1 base, there was a span of 8 bases. Per germline, CDR1 KGHSH and CDR2 LQKENI. This CDR3 contains 13 residues. Here the CDR3 DNA reads TGTGCCAGCTCAGGGGGACAGAACACTGAAGCTTTCTTT. Translation: CASSGGQNTEAFF.

This chain uses TRBV12-5 with TRBJ2-7, with TRBD1 matching 10 bases. Unmatched junction bases numbered 10, after V lost 2 bases and J lost 9 bases. The CDR3 length is 15 residues. Germline CDR1 LGHNT, CDR2 FRNRAP. The CDR3 region is CASGLQTGTGDRQYF. In DNA, the CDR3 is TGTGCTAGTGGTTTGCAAACCGGGACAGGGGATCGGCAGTACTTC. The entire variable domain, with the rest obtained from reference TRBV12-5 and TRBJ2-7, is as follows: DARVTQTPRHKVTEMGQEVTMRCQPILGHNTVFWYRQTMMQGLELLAYFRNRAPLDDSGMPKDRFSAEMPDATLATLKIQPSEPRDSAVYFCASGLQTGTGDRQYFGPGTRLTVT.

The chain uses TRBV6-1 and TRBJ2-2, with D maybe TRBD1 (6 bases). V was pared by 6 bases and J by 5 bases, with 7 bases between. The CDR3 sequence is 12 residues long. Germline V gene sequence: CDR1 MNHNS, CDR2 SASEGT. As DNA, the CDR3 is TGTGCCAGCAGAACAGGGACCGGGGAGCTGTTTTTT. Its translation is CASRTGTGELFF.

The J gene is TRBJ1-5, the V gene TRBV18; a possible D gene is TRBD1 (5 bases). With 3 bases removed from V and 10 bases from J, the gap between germline ends came to 16 bases. The CDR3 consists of 14 residues. The germline V gene encodes CDR1 KGHSH and CDR2 LQKENI. The DNA of the CDR3 is TGTGCCAGCTCACCGACAGAAAGATCCAATCCCCAGCATTTT. It translates to CASSPTERSNPQHF.

This clone occurred once. The chain combines TRBV9 with TRBJ2-2; 10 positions agree with TRBD2. Germline V gene sequence: CDR1 SGDLS, CDR2 YYNGEE. The CDR3 length is 14 residues. With V trimmed by 4 bases and J by 7 bases, 4 bases remained unmatched. The CDR3 DNA reads TGTGCCAGCAGCTTCAGCGGGGGGGGCGGGGAGCTGTTTTTT. The encoded protein is CASSFSGGGGELFF.

This rearrangement joins TRBV5-1 to TRBJ1-3; 8 nucleotides agree with TRBD1. Trimming at V came to 4 bases and at J to 1 base, leaving 4 bases not matched to a gene. The CDR3 extends over 15 amino acids. The germline V gene encodes CDR1 SGHRS and CDR2 YFSETQ. The CDR3 bases are TGCGCCAGCAGCATGGGACAGGCTTCTGGAAACACCATATATTTT. Translated: CASSMGQASGNTIYF.

The J gene is TRBJ1-1, the V gene TRBV12-5; possible D gene TRBD1, 5 bases. The CDR3 loop spans 13 amino acids. The germline V gene encodes CDR1 LGHNT and CDR2 FRNRAP. V lost 6 bases to trimming and J lost 1 base, with 9 bases between them. Here the CDR3 DNA reads TGTGCTAGTGGGCCCGGGGGGAACACTGAAGCTTTCTTT. This encodes CASGPGGNTEAFF.

In regard to this clone: One junction end does not reproduce the germline sequence, and a read error may be involved. This chain joins TRBV7-9 and TRBJ2-5, with TRBD1 matching over 9 bases. This CDR3 contains 13 residues. Germline V lookup: CDR1 SEHNR, CDR2 FQNEAQ (reference sequence). DNA for the CDR3: TGTTCCAGCAGCTTTGGACAGGGGGAGACCCAGTACTTC. Protein product: CSSSFGQGETQYF.

This chain joins TRBV5-1 and TRBJ2-7, with 9 bases matching TRBD1. V lost 2 bases to trimming and J lost 2 bases; unmatched junction nucleotides: 5. In germline, CDR1 is SGHRS, CDR2 YFSETQ. CDR3 length: 15 residues. In DNA form, the CDR3 reads TGCGCCAGCAGCTTAGGGACAGGGAATACCTACGAGCAGTACTTC. It encodes CASSLGTGNTYEQYF.

The V and J genes are TRBV30 and TRBJ1-5; 8 bases match TRBD1. The ends lost 5 bases at V and 9 bases at J; junction bases unmatched: 9. This CDR3 comprises 13 residues. CDR1 and CDR2 from the germline V gene are GTSNPN and SVGIG (reference sequence). Written as DNA, the CDR3 is TGTGCCTGGGGGGGACAGGCCCATGGGCCCCAGCATTTT. Protein product: CAWGGQAHGPQHF.

The chain recombines TRBV19 with TRBJ2-2, with TRBD1 as a possible D gene (5 bases). Trimming removed 8 bases at V and 3 bases at J, with 16 bases between. This CDR3 has 15 residues. Germline values: CDR1 LNHDA, CDR2 SQIVND (reference sequence). The CDR3 nucleotides read TGTGCCAGTGGCCTGGGGCAGGGTTACACCGGGGAGCTGTTTTTT. Residues: CASGLGQGYTGELFF.

This clone was recorded a few times. CDR3 bases: TGTGCCTGGAGAACGGAGAGCTCTGGAAACACCATATATTTT. As protein: CAWRTESSGNTIYF. The chain couples TRBV30 to TRBJ1-3; D unresolved. Deletions cut 3 bases from V and 0 bases from J, with 9 bases between. Germline V CDR1 and CDR2: GTSNPN, SVGIG (reference sequence). The CDR3 covers 14 residues. The full variable domain, its missing parts supplied by reference TRBV30 and TRBJ1-3, is SQTIHQWPATLVQPVGSPLSLECTVEGTSNPNLYWYRQAAGRGLQLLFYSVGIGQISSEVPQNLSASRPQDRQFILSSKKLLLSDSGFYLCAWRTESSGNTIYFGEGSWLTVV.

The chain combines TRBV18 with TRBJ2-7; 9 positions agree with TRBD1. This CDR3 is built from 15 residues. Germline V CDR1 and CDR2: KGHSH, LQKENI. Losses at the gene ends were 3 bases for V and 6 bases for J; bases not matched to a gene: 9. The CDR3 DNA is TGTGCCAGCTCACCTCGGACAGGGGAACGTACCGAGCAGTACTTC. It is translated as CASSPRTGERTEQYF.